The present TCR beta chain was sequenced within a study of identical twins. Trimming shortened V by 3 bases and J by 4 bases, and 12 bases separated the two germline ends. Per germline, CDR1 GTSNPN and CDR2 SVGIG (reference sequence). CDR3 length equals 13 residues. As for this clonotype: Its antigen remains unknown.

Study-level points and caveats: Twin-shared out-of-frame alpha sequences were enriched for low generation probability.

Via MiXCR, TCRdb re-called the 5' RACE reads, giving one row per CDR3 protein. The table shows 1,800,000 or so distinct CDR3 sequences, with about 32% occurring only once. The sample taken for sequencing was cord blood. This chain links TRBV30 with TRBJ1-1; TRBD1 might be the D (6 bases). The source is a newborn girl in good health. CDR3 sequence: CAWSGGGFTEAFF. In DNA, the CDR3 is TGTGCCTGGAGCGGAGGGGGTTTCACTGAAGCTTTCTTT.